A selection of T cell receptor beta chains follows, all from one sample in a study of blood T cell repertoires in COVID-19. TCRdb's copy holds only in-frame clones and misses some; the assay was immunoSEQ multiplex PCR. The profile shows 270,000 or so clones, 90% of them singletons. The sequencing input was peripheral blood. These receptors were collected from a woman aged 60-70 years with COVID-19, enrolled during active disease. Each CDR3 is given with its conserved first and last residue. Fields, in order: V gene, CDR3 protein.

v_call: TRBV12-3/TRBV12-4
cdr3_aa: CASSFRGSQPQHF

v_call: TRBV3-1/TRBV3-2
cdr3_aa: CASSLAGEYNEQFF

v_call: TRBV7-2
cdr3_aa: CASSSQGTGSPLHF

v_call: TRBV6-6
cdr3_aa: CASSYAPSGGDYEQYF

v_call: TRBV15
cdr3_aa: CATSRKTGHYGYTF

v_call: TRBV25-1
cdr3_aa: CASRGTAHSYEQYF

v_call: TRBV12-5
cdr3_aa: CASGLSSLGLVEKLFF

v_call: TRBV21-1
cdr3_aa: CASSKVEQSSYNEQFF

v_call: TRBV29-1
cdr3_aa: CSVEGGQGAGTEAFF

v_call: TRBV7-8
cdr3_aa: CASSLADRVQPQHF

v_call: TRBV10-3
cdr3_aa: CAISDPTGQGSDSPLHF

v_call: TRBV3-1/TRBV3-2
cdr3_aa: CASSFSGTGPRFFYGYTF

v_call: TRBV6-5
cdr3_aa: CASSLQGATGNEQYF

v_call: TRBV19
cdr3_aa: CASSISRGTGDGRQYF

v_call: TRBV5-4
cdr3_aa: CASSGGDRGYTF